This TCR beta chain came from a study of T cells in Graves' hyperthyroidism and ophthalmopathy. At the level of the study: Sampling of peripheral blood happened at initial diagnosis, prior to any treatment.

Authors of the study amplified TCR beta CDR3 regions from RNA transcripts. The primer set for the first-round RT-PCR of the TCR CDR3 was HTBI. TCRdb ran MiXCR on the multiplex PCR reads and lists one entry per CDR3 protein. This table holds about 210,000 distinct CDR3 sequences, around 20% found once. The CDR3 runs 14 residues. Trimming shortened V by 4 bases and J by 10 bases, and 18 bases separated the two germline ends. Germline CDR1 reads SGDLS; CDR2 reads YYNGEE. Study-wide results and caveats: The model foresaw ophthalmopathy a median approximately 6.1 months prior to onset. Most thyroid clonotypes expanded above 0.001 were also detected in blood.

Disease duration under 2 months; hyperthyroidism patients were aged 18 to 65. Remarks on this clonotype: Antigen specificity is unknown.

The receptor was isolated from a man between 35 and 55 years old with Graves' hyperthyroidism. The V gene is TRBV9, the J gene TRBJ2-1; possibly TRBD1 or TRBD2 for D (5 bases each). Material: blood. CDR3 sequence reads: CASSPGTTWGEQFF. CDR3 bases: TGTGCCAGCAGCCCCGGGACCACCTGGGGCGAGCAGTTCTTC.